This entry is about one T cell receptor beta chain. Its antigen is unidentified. Clones were sequenced by immunoSEQ multiplex PCR, and TCRdb holds only the in-frame ones, with some missing. The table includes around 700,000 clones, over 65% detected once. These data belong to a study of shared clonotypes between healthy human individuals. The V gene end was trimmed by 8 bases and the J gene end by 3 bases; junction bases not matched to a gene: 11. CDR1 and CDR2 from the germline V gene are SGHTA and FQGNSA. The CDR3 extends over 16 amino acids. Study results and limitations: Estimated richness values were generally larger in naive subsets than in memory subsets. Sharing across four donors was seen in roughly 5.2% of naive CD4 clonotypes. A reduction in generation probabilities was seen for non-shared clonotypes relative to those shared by all four donors.

This rearrangement joins TRBV7-2 to TRBJ2-7, with TRBD2 identical over 12 bases. Sequencing used memory CD4+ T cells sorted from blood. As for subset: CD45RA-negative fraction. This sequence was found in a woman in her thirties in good health. The CDR3 is CASSFRGTSGYYEQYF. In DNA, the CDR3 is TGTGCCAGCTCTTTCCGAGGGACTAGCGGGTACTACGAGCAGTACTTC.